This T cell receptor beta chain was recovered during a study of blood T cell repertoires in COVID-19. TCRdb's copy holds only in-frame clones and misses some; the assay was immunoSEQ multiplex PCR. In the table there are approximately 46,000 clones, approximately 86% of which are singletons. Input material: peripheral blood. This receptor was obtained from a man aged 60 to 69 with active or convalescent COVID-19.

CDR3 sequence: CASSPTGDDAGELFF. CDR3 bases: TGTGCCAGCTCACCTACAGGTGACGATGCCGGGGAGCTGTTTTTT. The chain has TRBV18 and TRBJ2-2; maybe TRBD1 (5 bases). Germline values: CDR1 KGHSH, CDR2 LQKENI. The length of the CDR3 is 15 residues. Trimming pared 3 bases from V and 6 bases from J, leaving 14 bases between.